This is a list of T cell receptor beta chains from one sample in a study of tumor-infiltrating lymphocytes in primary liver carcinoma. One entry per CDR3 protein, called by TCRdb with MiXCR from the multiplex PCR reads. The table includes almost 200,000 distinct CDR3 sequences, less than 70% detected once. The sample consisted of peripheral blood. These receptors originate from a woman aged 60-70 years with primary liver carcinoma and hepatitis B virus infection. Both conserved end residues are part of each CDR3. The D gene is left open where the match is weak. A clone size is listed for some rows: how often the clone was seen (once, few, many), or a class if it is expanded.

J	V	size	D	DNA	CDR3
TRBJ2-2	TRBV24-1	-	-	TGTGCCACCATGAACAGGGACGCCGGGAAGCTGTTTTTT	CATMNRDAGKLFF
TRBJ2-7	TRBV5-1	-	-	TGCGCCAGCAGCCCCGGGGCCTTCTACGAGCAGTACTTC	CASSPGAFYEQYF
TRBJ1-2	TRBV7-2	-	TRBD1	TGTGCCAGCAGCTCCCCCAGGGGGCCGTGGAATGGCTACACCTTC	CASSSPRGPWNGYTF
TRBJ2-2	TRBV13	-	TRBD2	TGTGCCAGCAGTCAACGGACTAGTGGTAGGACCTGGGAGCTGTTTTTT	CASSQRTSGRTWELFF
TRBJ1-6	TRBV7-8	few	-	TGTGCCAGCAGCTTAAGGGGGGGCAATTCACCCCTCCACTTT	CASSLRGGNSPLHF
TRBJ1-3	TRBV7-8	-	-	TGTGCCAGCAGCTTGGTACGGGGGCCATCTGGAAACACCATATATTTT	CASSLVRGPSGNTIYF
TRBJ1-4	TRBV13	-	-	TGTGTCAGCAGCCCCCGGGGCAGGGCTAATGAAAAACTGTTTTTT	CVSSPRGRANEKLFF
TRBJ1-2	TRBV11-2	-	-	TGTGCCAGCCGCTTAGTACAGCCAAGCAGGGGCGGCTACACCTTC	CASRLVQPSRGGYTF
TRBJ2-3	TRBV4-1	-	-	TGCGCCGGCAGCCAAGATCCTTCAGGGCATAGAGATACGCAGTATTTT	CAGSQDPSGHRDTQYF
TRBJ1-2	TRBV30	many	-	TGTGCCTGGAGCGAAGGCGGAGGGGCCCTGGGGGGCTACACCTTC	CAWSEGGGALGGYTF
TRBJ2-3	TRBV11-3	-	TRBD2	TGTGCCAGCTGCTTAGGGTTAGCGGGCAACACAGATACGCAGTATTTT	CASCLGLAGNTDTQYF
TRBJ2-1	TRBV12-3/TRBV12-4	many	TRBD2	TGTGCCAGCAGGCGACTAGCGGGAGTTGGGAATGAGCAGTTCTTC	CASRRLAGVGNEQFF
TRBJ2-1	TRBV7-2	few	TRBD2	TGTGCCCTAGCGGGAGGGCCCGGACGTGAGCAGTTCTTC	CALAGGPGREQFF
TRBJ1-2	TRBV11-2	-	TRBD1	TGTGCCAGCAGTTTAGAGGGGGCCAGTGGCAGTGGCTACGCCTTC	CASSLEGASGSGYAF
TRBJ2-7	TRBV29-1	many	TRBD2	TGCAGCGTCGCTAGCGGGATCTCCTACGAGCAGTACTTC	CSVASGISYEQYF
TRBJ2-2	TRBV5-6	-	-	TGTGCCAGCAGCTTGGGGGGGCCTACGAACACCGGGGAGCTGTTTTTT	CASSLGGPTNTGELFF
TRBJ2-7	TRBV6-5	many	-	TGTGCCAGCAGATCAGTAGGACGACGCGAGCAGTACTTC	CASRSVGRREQYF
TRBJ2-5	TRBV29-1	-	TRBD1	TGCAGCGCCCTGACAGGGGAGTGGGGGACCCATTACTTC	CSALTGEWGTHYF
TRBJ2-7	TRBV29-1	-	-	TGCAGCGTTGAAGCTCGGGGCCGGGACTCCTACGAGCAGTACTTC	CSVEARGRDSYEQYF